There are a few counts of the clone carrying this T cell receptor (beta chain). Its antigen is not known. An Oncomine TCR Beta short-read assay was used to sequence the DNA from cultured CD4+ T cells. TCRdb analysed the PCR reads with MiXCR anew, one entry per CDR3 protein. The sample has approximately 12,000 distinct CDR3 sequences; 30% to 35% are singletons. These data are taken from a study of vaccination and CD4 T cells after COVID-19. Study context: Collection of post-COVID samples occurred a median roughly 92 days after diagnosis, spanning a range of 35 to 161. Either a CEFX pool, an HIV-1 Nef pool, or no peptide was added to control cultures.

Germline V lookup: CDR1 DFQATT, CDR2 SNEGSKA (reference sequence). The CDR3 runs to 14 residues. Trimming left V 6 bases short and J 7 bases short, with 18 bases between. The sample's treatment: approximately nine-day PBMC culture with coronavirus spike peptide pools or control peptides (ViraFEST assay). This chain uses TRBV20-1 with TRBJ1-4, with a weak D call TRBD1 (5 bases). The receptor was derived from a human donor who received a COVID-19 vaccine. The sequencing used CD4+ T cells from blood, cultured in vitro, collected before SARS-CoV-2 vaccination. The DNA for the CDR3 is TGCAGTGCACAGACCGGGACGGGAAGTGAAAAACTGTTTTTT. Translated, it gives CSAQTGTGSEKLFF.